The 21 T cell receptor beta chains below come from one sample, sequenced in a study of shared clonotypes between healthy human individuals. Naive CD8 populations comprised CD45RO-negative cells positively selected for CCR7, excluding terminally differentiated effector memory CD45RA+ cells. Some clones are missing from TCRdb's copy, which holds only in-frame ones; the method was immunoSEQ multiplex PCR. Here the sample spans around 1.9 million clones, about 93% being singletons. Input material: naive CD8+ T cells from PBMCs. These receptors were collected from a man aged 18 to 35 in good health. Some clones in this sample may be carry-over from other donors' samples.

J is TRBJ2-7 and V is TRBV27; possibly TRBD1 or TRBD2 for D (6 bases each). This CDR3 comprises 14 residues. V lost 3 bases and J lost 2, with 11 bases in between. The germline CDR1 and CDR2 sequences are MNHEY and SMNVEV (reference sequence). This chain's CDR3 is CASSFGGQTYEQYF. The CDR3 bases are TGTGCCAGCAGTTTTGGGGGGCAGACCTACGAGCAGTACTTC.

The J gene is TRBJ1-4, the V gene TRBV4-1; the match to TRBD1 covers 7 bases. CDR1 is MGHRA, CDR2 YSYEKL, per germline. Trimming cost V 0 bases and J 5 bases; bases outside gene matches: 6. The CDR3 is 16 residues long. As DNA, the CDR3 is TGCGCCAGCAGCCAAGAGGGACAGTACAAGAATGAAAAACTGTTTTTT. Translated: CASSQEGQYKNEKLFF.

CDR3 in DNA: TGCGCCAGCAGTACCCTTCCGGGACTCGTCTACGAGCAGTACTTC. This encodes CASSTLPGLVYEQYF. The chain carries TRBV4-1 and TRBJ2-7; a weak D match, TRBD2 (6 bases). The length of the CDR3 is 15 residues. Germline V gives CDR1 MGHRA, CDR2 YSYEKL. The V gene lost 6 bases and the J gene lost 3 bases, with 18 bases spanning the gap.

The rearrangement uses TRBV19 and TRBJ2-1; tentative D call: TRBD2 (6 bases). This CDR3 contains 15 residues. V gave up 6 bases and J gave up 0 bases, with 12 bases separating them. CDR1 and CDR2 from the germline V gene are LNHDA and SQIVND (reference sequence). Here the CDR3 DNA reads TGTGCCAGTAGCACTAGCAGACGCTCCTACAATGAGCAGTTCTTC. Translated: CASSTSRRSYNEQFF.

The V and J genes are TRBV7-9 and TRBJ2-1, with 11 bases that match TRBD2. The germline V gene has CDR1 SEHNR and CDR2 FQNEAQ (reference sequence). The CDR3 spans 16 residues. V was clipped by 6 bases and J by 2 bases; unmatched bases: 6. CDR3 sequence reads: CASRSTSGRTYNEQFF. CDR3 nucleotides: TGTGCCAGCAGATCTACTAGCGGGAGAACCTACAATGAGCAGTTCTTC.

The CDR3 loop is CASSLGWGQGGTGELFF. The CDR3, as DNA: TGTGCCAGCAGCCTAGGGTGGGGCCAGGGAGGCACCGGGGAGCTGTTTTTT. V gene TRBV7-3 combines with J gene TRBJ2-2, with D maybe TRBD2 (6 bases). The CDR3 is 17 amino acids. Deletions cut 5 bases from V and 4 bases from J, with 20 bases between. Germline CDR1 SGHTA, CDR2 FQGTGA.

This chain uses TRBV19 with TRBJ2-2, with D perhaps given as TRBD1 or TRBD2 (5 bases each). Looked up from germline, CDR1 is LNHDA and CDR2 is SQIVND (reference sequence). This CDR3 is 15 amino acids long. The V end was cut by 5 bases, the J end by 4 bases, with 14 bases between. Here the CDR3 DNA reads TGTGCCAGTAGTGCCGGGACCCGGGGCACCGGGGAGCTGTTTTTT. This translates into CASSAGTRGTGELFF.

For this clone: The same CDR3 arises from other DNA sequences in this sample as well. J is TRBJ1-4 and V is TRBV7-9; D call uncertain. The germline CDR1 and CDR2 sequences are SEHNR and FQNEAQ (reference sequence). The CDR3 runs to 13 residues. Trimming took off 1 base at V and 4 bases at J, with 4 bases between the two ends. The CDR3 loop reads CASSLGRNEKLFF. In nucleotides, the CDR3 is TGTGCCAGCAGCTTAGGGCGTAATGAAAAACTGTTTTTT.

The V call is TRBV2, the J call TRBJ2-7, with D unclear. This CDR3 is 15 amino acids long. Trimming stripped 0 bases from V and 9 bases from J, with 18 bases between. The V gene's germline CDR1 is SNHLY and CDR2 FYNNEI. The CDR3 DNA follows: TGTGCCAGCAGTGAAGCTACCTCGACGGGCCACCCGCAGTACTTC. Translated, it gives CASSEATSTGHPQYF.

The genes are TRBV7-6 and TRBJ2-2; TRBD1 matches 12 bases. Germline assignment: CDR1 SGHVS and CDR2 FNYEAQ. The CDR3 totals 16 residues. The J segment lost 2 bases and the V segment lost 4 bases, leaving 2 bases of the junction unmatched. CDR3 amino acids: CASSWDRGRNTGELFF. The CDR3 DNA follows: TGTGCCAGCAGCTGGGACAGGGGGCGCAACACCGGGGAGCTGTTTTTT. Combining the CDR3 with reference TRBV7-6 and TRBJ2-2 gives the whole variable domain GAGVSQSPRYKVTKRGQDVALRCDPISGHVSLYWYRQALGQGPEFLTYFNYEAQQDKSGLPNDRFSAERPEGSISTLTIQRTEQRDSAMYRCASSWDRGRNTGELFFGEGSRLTVL.

In nucleotides, the CDR3 is TGTGCCAGCAGTCCTTATAACACTGAAGCTTTCTTT. It yields the protein CASSPYNTEAFF. The V gene is TRBV28, the J gene TRBJ1-1; D gene ambiguous. Trimming stripped 5 bases from V and 2 bases from J, with 6 bases between. CDR3 size: 12 residues. Germline V gene lookup returns CDR1 MDHEN and CDR2 SYDVKM. Looking up the rest from reference TRBV28 and TRBJ1-1 gives the full variable domain: DVKVTQSSRYLVKRTGEKVFLECVQDMDHENMFWYRQDPGLGLRLIYFSYDVKMKEKGDIPEGYSVSREKKERFSLILESASTNQTSMYLCASSPYNTEAFFGQGTRLTVV.

With respect to this clone: One junction end does not reproduce the germline sequence, and a read error may be involved. The CDR3 here is CASSLTPGQMKTEAFF. The CDR3 DNA reads as TGTGCCAGCAGCCTAACCCCGGGACAGATGAAAACTGAAGCTTTCTTT. The chain is built from TRBV28 and TRBJ1-1; 7 nucleotides agree with TRBD1. The germline V gene encodes CDR1 MDHEN and CDR2 SYDVKM. The CDR3 is made up of 16 amino acids. The full variable domain, with the rest looked up from reference TRBV28 and TRBJ1-1, is DVKVTQSSRYLVKRTGEKVFLECVQDMDHENMFWYRQDPGLGLRLIYFSYDVKMKEKGDIPEGYSVSREKKERFSLILESASTNQTSMYLCASSLTPGQMKTEAFFGQGTRLTVV.

V is TRBV19 and J is TRBJ2-7; 9 bases agree with TRBD2. This CDR3 comprises 15 residues. V gave up 5 bases and J gave up 2 bases; unmatched junction bases: 7. The V gene's germline CDR1 is LNHDA and CDR2 SQIVND (reference sequence). The CDR3 here is CASSSVAGVTYEQYF. DNA of the CDR3: TGTGCCAGTAGTTCGGTAGCGGGAGTTACCTACGAGCAGTACTTC.

The rearrangement uses TRBV6-1 and TRBJ1-5; D gene ambiguous. V dropped 3 bases and J dropped 4 bases, with 16 bases sitting between them. CDR3 size: 16 residues. In germline, CDR1 is MNHNS, CDR2 SASEGT. In DNA, the CDR3 is TGTGCCAGCAGTGAGGAGGCGTACTTGAGGAATCAGCCCCAGCATTTT. Protein: CASSEEAYLRNQPQHF.

As concerns this clone: A read error may produce the germline difference seen at one junction end. The sample contains more than one DNA sequence encoding this CDR3. The rearrangement joins TRBV28 to TRBJ1-1, with a possible D match to TRBD1 (6 bases). The CDR3 runs to 13 residues. Germline assignment: CDR1 MDHEN and CDR2 SYDVKM. This chain's CDR3 is CASSWTENTEAFF. CDR3 in DNA: TGTGCCAGCAGTTGGACAGAGAACACTGAGGCTTTCTTT.

A few counts support this clone. The CDR3 protein is CASSHQGEAYEAFF. CDR3 nucleotides: TGCGCCAGCAGCCACCAGGGGGAGGCCTACGAAGCTTTCTTT. V is TRBV4-1 and J is TRBJ1-1; 7 bases fit TRBD1. The junction had 9 bases not matched to a gene; V was cut back by 3 bases and J by 8 bases. This CDR3 spans 14 amino acids. Germline-derived CDR1 and CDR2 are MGHRA and YSYEKL.

J is TRBJ2-2 and V is TRBV4-1, with a tentative D call TRBD2 (6 bases). This CDR3 contains 16 residues. Germline CDR1 MGHRA, CDR2 YSYEKL. Trimming removed 1 base at V and 3 bases at J, with 12 bases between. The CDR3: CASSQALASYTGELFF. The CDR3 nucleotides are TGCGCCAGCAGCCAAGCCCTAGCGAGCTACACCGGGGAGCTGTTTTTT.

The chain combines TRBV6-1 with TRBJ2-7, with D maybe TRBD1 (5 bases). This CDR3 region has 12 residues. V was clipped by 7 bases and J by 2 bases, with 9 bases between them. Germline V gene sequence: CDR1 MNHNS, CDR2 SASEGT. CDR3 region: CASMGLAYEQYF. CDR3 in DNA: TGTGCCAGCATGGGGCTAGCCTACGAGCAGTACTTC.

This clone was found once. The chain has TRBV25-1 and TRBJ2-7, with D possibly matching TRBD1 (6 bases). Germline lookup yields CDR1 MGHDK and CDR2 SYGVNS. The V end lost 0 bases, the J end lost 7 bases, and 10 bases lay between the germline ends. The CDR3 runs to 13 residues. The CDR3, as DNA: TGTGCCAGCAGTGAATATTCCAGGGGTGAGCAGTACTTC. It translates to CASSEYSRGEQYF.

J is TRBJ2-7 and V is TRBV2; D might be TRBD1 or TRBD2, each matching 6 bases. Germline lookup yields CDR1 SNHLY and CDR2 FYNNEI. The ends were cut back, 10 bases at V and 2 bases at J, with 12 bases in the middle. The CDR3 sequence is 12 residues long. The CDR3 loop is CATKGGTYEQYF. CDR3 sequence (DNA): TGTGCCACCAAGGGGGGAACCTACGAGCAGTACTTC.

A single count supports this clone. The V gene is TRBV2, the J gene TRBJ2-1; D unresolved. Trimming removed 3 bases at V and 5 bases at J, with 14 bases between. Germline lookup yields CDR1 SNHLY and CDR2 FYNNEI. This CDR3 is built from 15 residues. CDR3 in DNA: TGTGCCAGCAGTGATTTGGACGCGCTAAACAATGAGCAGTTCTTC. Translation: CASSDLDALNNEQFF.